Listed below are T cell receptor beta chains from one sample, sequenced in a study of glioma-infiltrating T cells after dendritic cell vaccination. TCRdb keeps only in-frame clones here, not all; method: immunoSEQ multiplex PCR. There are tens of thousands of clones in the sample; roughly four fifths occur only once, and roughly 2% lies in the top ten. The sequences come from blood, collected before dendritic cell vaccination. The receptors here all came from a human donor with glioblastoma. Both conserved end residues are part of each CDR3. The D gene is left open where the match is weak. Size is stated for part of the rows, as once, few or many counts, or as a class when the clone is expanded.

>.|TRBJ2-7|TRBV11-2|TRBD2|14
CASRGLAGFYEQYF
TGTGCCAGCAGGGGACTAGCGGGGTTTTACGAGCAGTACTTC
>few|TRBJ1-5|TRBV4-1|.|17
CASRLSPLGQTNQPQHF
TGCGCCAGCAGACTTAGCCCGCTCGGACAGACAAATCAGCCCCAGCATTTT
>once|TRBJ2-5|TRBV29-1|.|11
CSVARGETQYF
TGCAGCGTTGCTAGGGGAGAGACCCAGTACTTC
>few|TRBJ2-5|TRBV5-1|TRBD2|15
CASSLRGSGGETQYF
TGCGCCAGCAGCTTGCGGGGGTCGGGAGGCGAGACCCAGTACTTC
>few|TRBJ2-5|TRBV7-9|.|15
CASSLKGGAQETQYF
TGTGCCAGCAGCTTAAAGGGGGGGGCCCAAGAGACCCAGTACTTC
>few|TRBJ2-5|TRBV10-2|.|14
CASSEPTDLETQYF
TGCGCCAGCAGTGAACCGACAGACCTAGAGACCCAGTACTTC
>.|TRBJ2-5|TRBV5-4|TRBD1|16
CASSLARGQIPETQYF
TGTGCCAGCAGCTTGGCCAGGGGACAGATCCCAGAGACCCAGTACTTC
>once|TRBJ2-7|TRBV11-3|.|14
CASSMAGSSYEQYF
TGTGCCAGCAGCATGGCCGGGTCCTCCTACGAGCAGTACTTC
>.|TRBJ1-4|TRBV5-1|.|16
CASSSGEERRGEKLFF
TGCGCCAGCAGCTCCGGAGAGGAAAGGAGAGGTGAAAAACTGTTTTTT
>.|TRBJ1-1|TRBV9|TRBD1|14
CASSNGQVNTEAFF
TGTGCCAGCAGCAATGGACAGGTGAACACTGAAGCTTTCTTT
>.|TRBJ1-1|TRBV27|TRBD1|13
CASSLTGETEAFF
TGTGCCAGCAGTTTAACAGGGGAGACTGAAGCTTTCTTT
>.|TRBJ2-7|TRBV5-1|TRBD1|15
CASSLGGTGGYEQYF
TGCGCCAGCAGCTTGGGTGGGACAGGGGGCTACGAGCAGTACTTC
>.|TRBJ2-5|TRBV20-1|.|10
CSARQETQYF
TGCAGTGCCCGGCAAGAGACCCAGTACTTC
>.|TRBJ1-5|TRBV23-1|.|18
CASSRQSLRCYSNQPQHF
TGCGCCAGCAGTCGACAGTCCCTAAGATGCTATAGCAATCAGCCCCAGCATTTT
>.|TRBJ2-1|TRBV19|TRBD2|13
CASMRGSSNEQFF
TGTGCCAGTATGCGGGGGTCAAGTAATGAGCAGTTCTTC
>.|TRBJ2-2|TRBV5-1|.|16
CASSLDPGANTGELFF
TGCGCCAGCAGCTTGGATCCGGGAGCGAACACCGGGGAGCTGTTTTTT
>.|TRBJ2-5|TRBV7-3|.|16
CASSLYVGPPEETQYF
TGTGCCAGCAGCTTATACGTGGGCCCTCCAGAAGAGACCCAGTACTTC
>.|TRBJ2-5|TRBV7-7|.|15
CASSLESRGGETQYF
TGTGCCAGCAGCTTAGAGAGTAGGGGAGGAGAGACCCAGTACTTC
>.|TRBJ1-2|TRBV5-4|TRBD1|15
CASSLGTGGSYGYTF
TGTGCCAGCAGCTTGGGAACAGGGGGATCCTATGGCTACACCTTC
>.|TRBJ2-2|TRBV4-2|.|17
CASSQTTALFRFGELFF
TGTGCCAGCAGCCAAACTACGGCTCTCTTTAGGTTCGGGGAGCTGTTTTTT